This TCR beta chain was retrieved from a study of blood T cells in healthy people across ages. Through a sample-barcoded 5' primer and a J-beta primer mix, a second PCR was run for roughly 6 to 11 cycles. Each cDNA was tagged by a template-switch adaptor containing 12 random nucleotides. Each CDR3 protein gets one entry after TCRdb re-called the 5' RACE reads with MiXCR. The repertoire holds about 560,000 distinct CDR3 sequences, with about 28% as singletons. Losses at the gene ends were 7 bases for V and 5 bases for J; bases not matched to a gene: 7. The CDR3 length is 14 residues. Germline V CDR1 and CDR2: SGHTA, FQGNSA. Study results and caveats: It was not known whether donors were CMV positive (a possible confounder of expanded clonotype changes).

This clonotype was seen a few times. The antigen is not known. This sample was also put to use in a study of T cells of mothers and their children.

Input material: blood. This chain joins TRBV7-2 and TRBJ2-5, with 10 bases fitting TRBD1. This receptor was obtained from a boy between 2 and 15 years old in good health. The CDR3 loop reads CASNVDRGPETQYF. As DNA, the CDR3 is TGTGCCAGCAATGTAGACAGGGGGCCTGAGACCCAGTACTTC.